Listed here are 4 T cell receptor beta chains from one sample, sequenced in a study of cytomegalovirus exposure and HLA in healthy donors. Assay used: immunoSEQ multiplex PCR; TCRdb lists only in-frame clones, some missing. The sample lists about 110,000 clones, more than 90% occurring once. Material for sequencing was PBMCs. The receptors were gathered from a young woman in good health and CMV-seronegative.

The chain employs TRBV7-9 and TRBJ2-6; D might be TRBD2 (5 bases). The CDR3 length is 16 residues. Per germline, CDR1 SEHNR and CDR2 FQNEAQ (reference sequence). The germline V and J ends were trimmed by 1 base and 2 bases, with 9 bases remaining between them. Here the CDR3 DNA reads TGTGCCAGCAGCTTAGGACCGAGGGCTGGGGCCAACGTCCTGACTTTC. Amino acids: CASSLGPRAGANVLTF.

The rearrangement uses TRBV5-1 and TRBJ2-1; TRBD2 aligns across 13 bases. The CDR3 runs to 16 residues. Germline trimming cut 1 base from V and 2 bases from J; bases unmatched to any gene: 0. Germline V gene lookup returns CDR1 SGHRS and CDR2 YFSETQ. The CDR3 DNA sequence: TGCGCCAGCAGCTTGACTAGCGGGGGGGCCTACAATGAGCAGTTCTTC. Translation: CASSLTSGGAYNEQFF.

The chain couples TRBV7-2 to TRBJ2-1, with TRBD2 matching 7 bases. CDR3 length: 15 amino acids. The V and J ends lost 1 base and 6 bases, in that order; junction bases with no gene match: 6. In germline, CDR1 is SGHTA, CDR2 FQGNSA. CDR3 nucleotides: TGTGCCAGCAGCTTAGGTGGGGGGGGTCGCAATGAGCAGTTCTTC. This translates into CASSLGGGGRNEQFF. Together with reference TRBV7-2 and TRBJ2-1, the CDR3 gives the full variable domain: GAGVSQSPSNKVTEKGKDVELRCDPISGHTALYWYRQSLGQGLEFLIYFQGNSAPDKSGLPSDRFSAERTGGSVSTLTIQRTQQEDSAVYLCASSLGGGGRNEQFFGPGTRLTVL.

The chain employs TRBV5-1 and TRBJ1-2; D possibly corresponds to TRBD1 (6 bases). Germline CDR1 reads SGHRS; CDR2 reads YFSETQ. The CDR3 has 15 residues. Trimming removed 3 bases at V and 4 bases at J, with 16 bases between. DNA for the CDR3: TGCGCCAGCAGCTCCAGGGGTCCAAGTGGCTATGGCTACACCTTC. Protein product: CASSSRGPSGYGYTF. The full variable domain, completed using reference TRBV5-1 and TRBJ1-2, is KAGVTQTPRYLIKTRGQQVTLSCSPISGHRSVSWYQQTPGQGLQFLFEYFSETQRNKGNFPGRFSGRQFSNSRSEMNVSTLELGDSALYLCASSSRGPSGYGYTFGSGTRLTVV.